These 18 T cell receptor beta chains share one sample of origin, sequenced in a study of CD8+CD57+ T cells in acquired aplastic anemia. It was patients with CD8+CD57+ cell expansion by flow cytometry who were chosen for sequencing. Using genomic DNA as the template, TCR beta VDJ and CDR3 profiling was carried out. One entry per CDR3 protein, called by TCRdb with MiXCR from the reads. This sample has around 170,000 distinct CDR3 sequences, with approximately 44% found just once. The source material was sorted CD4+, CD8+, or CD8+CD57+ T cells (not recorded which) from PBMCs. The receptors were gathered from a human donor with aplastic anemia.

This clonotype was seen ten or more times. The chain uses TRBV20-1 and TRBJ2-3, with 10 bases fitting TRBD2. After removal of 3 bases from V and 3 bases from J, the junction contained 3 bases not matched to a gene. The germline gives CDR1 DFQATT, CDR2 SNEGSKA (reference sequence). This CDR3 is 14 amino acids long. CDR3 loop: CSASGTSATDTQYF. The CDR3 nucleotides read TGCAGTGCTAGCGGGACTAGCGCGACAGATACGCAGTATTTT.

This clonotype showed up many times. This chain connects TRBV7-2 to TRBJ2-2; TRBD2 aligns across 7 bases. Per germline, CDR1 SGHTA and CDR2 FQGNSA. J lost 4 bases, V lost 6 bases, and 8 bases had no gene match. The CDR3 consists of 15 residues. The CDR3 nucleotides read TGTGCCAGCAGTCTAAGCGGGGAGGTCACCGGGGAGCTGTTTTTT. This codes for CASSLSGEVTGELFF.

This clonotype appeared a few times. CDR3 region: CASSETSGNEQFF. Here the CDR3 DNA reads TGTGCCAGCAGCGAGACTAGCGGCAATGAGCAGTTCTTC. The chain carries TRBV9 and TRBJ2-1, with 9 nucleotides matching TRBD2. The CDR3 loop spans 13 amino acids. Per germline, CDR1 SGDLS and CDR2 YYNGEE. With 3 bases clipped from V and 6 bases from J, the junction kept 1 base outside the gene matches.

The chain is built from TRBV24-1 and TRBJ1-2; unclear D gene. The CDR3 runs 15 residues. Germline V gives CDR1 KGHDR, CDR2 SFDVKD. V was cut by 0 bases and J by 4 bases, with 11 bases left in between. The CDR3 is CATSDLLGKGYGYTF. For the CDR3, the DNA is TGTGCCACCAGTGATTTGTTAGGGAAGGGCTATGGCTACACCTTC.

This clonotype occurred once. The rearrangement uses TRBV6-4 and TRBJ2-3; TRBD2 aligns across 9 bases. The J segment lost 0 bases and the V segment lost 2 bases, leaving 3 bases of the junction unmatched. Germline CDR1 reads MRHNA; CDR2 reads SNTAGT. This CDR3 comprises 16 residues. The CDR3 region is CASSDVAGASTDTQYF. Written as DNA, the CDR3 is TGTGCCAGCAGTGACGTAGCGGGGGCTAGCACAGATACGCAGTATTTT.

The chain uses TRBV24-1 and TRBJ1-1; D might be TRBD1 (6 bases). CDR1 and CDR2 from the germline V gene are KGHDR and SFDVKD. V was clipped by 2 bases and J by 1 base, with 13 bases between them. The CDR3 is 16 residues long. The CDR3 DNA follows: TGTGCCACCAGTGATTCGTCGTTAGGGGGGAACACTGAAGCTTTCTTT. Its translation is CATSDSSLGGNTEAFF.

J is TRBJ2-2 and V is TRBV5-1, with D uncertain. The V and J ends lost 0 bases and 6 bases respectively, with 3 bases between them. The CDR3 runs 12 residues. Germline V lookup: CDR1 SGHRS, CDR2 YFSETQ. This chain's CDR3 is CASSLAAGELFF. In nucleotides, the CDR3 is TGCGCCAGCAGCTTGGCGGCCGGGGAGCTGTTTTTT.

This clonotype was counted between two and nine times. This chain links TRBV18 with TRBJ1-1; tentative D call: TRBD1 (6 bases). This CDR3 comprises 15 residues. V was trimmed by 3 bases and J by 1 base, leaving 12 bases between them. Per germline, CDR1 KGHSH and CDR2 LQKENI. As DNA, the CDR3 is TGTGCCAGCTCACCCCGACAGGACCCGAACACTGAAGCTTTCTTT. Translating gives CASSPRQDPNTEAFF.

V is TRBV11-2 and J is TRBJ2-7; tentatively, D is TRBD1 (6 bases). The V end lost 3 bases, the J end lost 3 bases, and 9 bases lay between the germline ends. This CDR3 has 13 residues. Germline V gives CDR1 SGHAT, CDR2 FQNNGV. The CDR3 sequence is CASSFLGGYEQYF. The CDR3 region has the DNA TGTGCCAGCAGCTTCTTAGGGGGCTACGAGCAGTACTTC.

The V and J genes are TRBV20-1 and TRBJ2-1; tentative D call: TRBD2 (5 bases). Germline CDR1 is DFQATT and CDR2 is SNEGSKA (reference sequence). The CDR3 runs 11 residues. The CDR3, as DNA: TGCAGCCAACCGGGGATTAATGAGCAGTTCTTC. Protein sequence: CSQPGINEQFF.

This chain connects TRBV24-1 to TRBJ2-5, with 7 bases matching TRBD1. Losses at the gene ends were 4 bases for V and 4 bases for J; bases not matched to a gene: 14. The CDR3 length is 17 residues. CDR1 and CDR2 from the germline V gene are KGHDR and SFDVKD. The CDR3 DNA follows: TGTGCCACCAGTGAACTCAGTCACAGGGGTTTAGGAGAGACCCAGTACTTC. Encoded protein: CATSELSHRGLGETQYF.

This clonotype showed up many times. The chain uses TRBV10-3 and TRBJ2-5, with a tentative D call TRBD2 (5 bases). V was trimmed by 2 bases and J by 5 bases, leaving 15 bases between them. Germline CDR1 and CDR2: ENHRY and SYGVKD. The CDR3 totals 15 residues. CDR3 DNA: TGTGCCATCAGTGAGGGGGTTGCGGGTCAGGAGACCCAGTACTTC. Translation: CAISEGVAGQETQYF.

This clonotype was seen more than once but under ten times. V is TRBV29-1 and J is TRBJ2-3; D is unclear. The CDR3 is 14 residues long. Trimming pared 4 bases from V and 0 bases from J, leaving 11 bases between. Germline CDR1 SQVTM, CDR2 ANQGSEA. CDR3 sequence (DNA): TGCAGCGTTGGCTTTACTCTGAGCACAGATACGCAGTATTTT. It translates to CSVGFTLSTDTQYF.

The V call is TRBV2, the J call TRBJ2-7, with D perhaps TRBD1 (5 bases). Germline CDR1 and CDR2: SNHLY and FYNNEI. The CDR3 totals 8 residues. This chain's CDR3 is CASSRAGV. For the CDR3, the DNA is TGTGCCAGCAGTCGGGCAGGGGTC.

There are a few counts of this clonotype. One base away lies a much larger clone, so this may be a sequencing read error. The chain uses TRBV20-1 and TRBJ2-1; no clear D. This CDR3 has 14 amino acids. The germline gives CDR1 DFQATT, CDR2 SNEGSKA (reference sequence). CDR3 region: CCAATQISYNEQFF. The CDR3 DNA sequence: TGCTGTGCCGCGACTCAAATCTCCTACAATGAGCAGTTCTTC.

In regard to this clonotype: Its ends do not fully match the called genes, so a read error is possible. V is TRBV10-3 and J is TRBJ2-2, with 11 bases fitting TRBD1. CDR3 length equals 14 residues. Germline CDR1 and CDR2: ENHRY and SYGVKD. CDR3: CTIGRDRGTGELFF. The DNA for the CDR3 is TGTACCATCGGAAGGGACAGGGGGACCGGGGAGCTGTTTTTT.

The J gene is TRBJ1-5, the V gene TRBV2, with TRBD1 matching over 7 bases. V was clipped by 6 bases and J by 4 bases; unmatched bases: 6. The CDR3 has 14 amino acids. CDR1 SNHLY and CDR2 FYNNEI come from the germline V gene. The DNA of the CDR3 is TGTGCCAGCAGAGATCCAGGGGGAAATCAGCCCCAGCATTTT. Its translation is CASRDPGGNQPQHF. The full variable domain, completed using reference TRBV2 and TRBJ1-5, is EPEVTQTPSHQVTQMGQEVILRCVPISNHLYFYWYRQILGQKVEFLVSFYNNEISEKSEIFDDQFSVERPDGSNFTLKIRSTKLEDSAMYFCASRDPGGNQPQHFGDGTRLSIL.

This clonotype occurred many times. This chain links TRBV7-6 with TRBJ1-3; D call uncertain. The CDR3 extends over 18 amino acids. Germline V gives CDR1 SGHVS, CDR2 FNYEAQ. V was shortened by 5 bases and J by 1 base, with 21 bases between the two germline ends. CDR3 in amino acids: CASSPRTFSGGSGNTIYF. CDR3 nucleotide sequence: TGTGCCAGCAGCCCAAGGACCTTTTCGGGTGGATCTGGAAACACCATATATTTT. Looking up the rest from reference TRBV7-6 and TRBJ1-3 gives the full variable domain: GAGVSQSPRYKVTKRGQDVALRCDPISGHVSLYWYRQALGQGPEFLTYFNYEAQQDKSGLPNDRFSAERPEGSISTLTIQRTEQRDSAMYRCASSPRTFSGGSGNTIYFGEGSWLTVV.